These 19 T cell receptor beta chains came from one sample sequenced in a study of graft-versus-host responses after intestinal transplantation. Here immunoSEQ multiplex PCR was the method, and the copy in TCRdb shows in-frame clones only, minus some. The sample shows fewer than 10,000 clones, roughly 90% of them seen only once. The source material was PBMCs, sampled just over 240 days after intestinal transplant. These receptor sequences come from a human patient who received an intestinal transplant, so some T cells may come from the graft donor.

The chain uses TRBV9 and TRBJ2-5, with a tentative D call TRBD2 (6 bases). V was shortened by 0 bases and J by 5 bases, with 11 bases between the two germline ends. This CDR3 contains 14 residues. Germline values: CDR1 SGDLS, CDR2 YYNGEE. The DNA for the CDR3 is TGTGCCAGCAGCGTAGGGGGCGGGACGGAGACCCAGTACTTC. Its protein is CASSVGGGTETQYF.

This clone was seen more than once but under ten times. CDR3 nucleotide sequence: TGTGCCAGCGCTGAGCGTGGGGACGGGGCCTACGAGCAGTACTTC. As protein: CASAERGDGAYEQYF. The genes are TRBV6-1 and TRBJ2-7; D assignment may be TRBD1 or TRBD2 (5 bases each). The germline CDR1 and CDR2 sequences are MNHNS and SASEGT. The CDR3 has 15 residues. V shed 8 bases and J shed 2 bases, with 19 bases lying between them.

The chain carries TRBV28 and TRBJ2-2; D call uncertain. Trimming took 5 bases from V and 7 from J, leaving 8 bases between them. Germline-derived CDR1 and CDR2 are MDHEN and SYDVKM. The CDR3 loop spans 12 amino acids. In DNA, the CDR3 is TGTGCCAGCAGTAACAGAGGCGGGGAGCTGTTTTTT. Translating it yields CASSNRGGELFF.

This clone showed up just once. The chain recombines TRBV6-5 with TRBJ2-7; D is undetermined. The V and J ends lost 0 bases and 0 bases respectively, with 9 bases between them. CDR1 MNHEY and CDR2 SVGAGI come from the germline V gene. The CDR3 runs to 15 residues. The CDR3 loop reads CASSYSSYSSYEQYF. DNA of the CDR3: TGTGCCAGCAGTTACTCGAGTTACAGCTCCTACGAGCAGTACTTC.

CDR3 nucleotides: TGCGCCAGCAGCCAGGGAGGGGGAGATACGCAGTATTTT. Protein sequence: CASSQGGGDTQYF. The genes are TRBV4-1 and TRBJ2-3; tentatively, D is TRBD2 (7 bases). The V gene's germline CDR1 is MGHRA and CDR2 YSYEKL. The V end was cut by 3 bases, the J end by 5 bases, with 9 bases between. The CDR3 length is 13 residues.

This chain connects TRBV11-2 to TRBJ2-1; 11 bases are shared with TRBD2. Germline trimming cut 1 base from V and 4 bases from J; bases unmatched to any gene: 9. Germline V gene sequence: CDR1 SGHAT, CDR2 FQNNGV. The CDR3 runs to 18 residues. The CDR3 sequence is CASSLARGTSGKYNEQFF. The CDR3 DNA reads TGTGCCAGCAGCTTAGCTCGGGGGACTAGCGGAAAATACAATGAGCAGTTCTTC.

The rearrangement links TRBV2 to TRBJ2-1; TRBD2 matches 11 bases. Germline CDR1 is SNHLY and CDR2 is FYNNEI. The J segment lost 6 bases and the V segment lost 8 bases, leaving 6 bases of the junction unmatched. This CDR3 spans 14 amino acids. In DNA, the CDR3 is TGTGCCAGCCTTAGCGGGAGGGCCTCCAATGAGCAGTTCTTC. This gives the protein CASLSGRASNEQFF.

The chain has TRBV5-6 and TRBJ2-2; 7 nucleotides match TRBD2. From germline, CDR1 is SGHDT and CDR2 YYEEEE. J was trimmed by 7 bases and V by 1 base; bases with no gene match: 1. The CDR3 is 13 amino acids. The CDR3, as DNA: TGTGCCAGCAGCTTGCGGGGGGACGGGGAGCTGTTTTTT. Translated: CASSLRGDGELFF. The full variable domain, completed using reference TRBV5-6 and TRBJ2-2, is DAGVTQSPTHLIKTRGQQVTLRCSPKSGHDTVSWYQQALGQGPQFIFQYYEEEERQRGNFPDRFSGHQFPNYSSELNVNALLLGDSALYLCASSLRGDGELFFGEGSRLTVL.

A word on this clone: Other DNA variants within this sample encode the same CDR3. The chain combines TRBV27 with TRBJ2-3; TRBD2 agrees at 15 bases. Trimming took 5 bases from V and 5 from J; bases not matched to a gene: 17. Germline-derived CDR1 and CDR2 are MNHEY and SMNVEV (reference sequence). The CDR3 length is 20 residues. The CDR3 nucleotides are TGTGCCAGCAGTCCCCCCGGGCGGACTAGCGGGAGGGCAGGGGGAGATACGCAGTATTTT. Translating it yields CASSPPGRTSGRAGGDTQYF.

V and J are TRBV4-2 and TRBJ2-7; 9 bases match TRBD2. The ends lost 2 bases at V and 2 bases at J; junction bases unmatched: 7. The CDR3 is made up of 16 amino acids. Germline CDR1 is LGHNA and CDR2 is YNFKEQ. The CDR3 is CASSQRGGGRAYEQYF. The DNA for the CDR3 is TGTGCCAGCAGCCAAAGAGGGGGCGGGAGGGCCTACGAGCAGTACTTC.

The rearrangement links TRBV29-1 to TRBJ2-7; D perhaps matches TRBD2 (5 bases). Between the trimmed V and J ends, which lost 3 bases and 4 bases, there was a span of 19 bases. This CDR3 is 15 amino acids long. Looked up from germline, CDR1 is SQVTM and CDR2 is ANQGSEA. The CDR3 DNA follows: TGCAGCGTTGAGAGTAGAGCAGCGGTTCCTTACGAGCAGTACTTC. Its translation: CSVESRAAVPYEQYF.

The CDR3: CASSFGMNLYGYTF. In DNA form, the CDR3 reads TGTGCCAGCAGTTTTGGGATGAACCTCTATGGCTACACCTTC. The rearrangement links TRBV28 to TRBJ1-2; D gene ambiguous. CDR3 length: 14 amino acids. Trimming pared 3 bases from V and 4 bases from J, leaving 12 bases between. Germline V lookup: CDR1 MDHEN, CDR2 SYDVKM.

The rearrangement joins TRBV9 to TRBJ2-1; D not resolved. V gave up 0 bases and J gave up 7 bases, with 5 bases separating them. The CDR3 loop spans 12 amino acids. Germline V lookup: CDR1 SGDLS, CDR2 YYNGEE. The CDR3: CASSVVENEQFF. The CDR3 coding sequence is TGTGCCAGCAGCGTAGTAGAGAATGAGCAGTTCTTC.

V is TRBV6-4 and J is TRBJ2-3; perhaps TRBD1 as D (6 bases). The CDR3 extends over 15 amino acids. Trimming shortened V by 2 bases and J by 1 base, and 10 bases separated the two germline ends. Per germline, CDR1 MRHNA and CDR2 SNTAGT. The CDR3 nucleotides read TGTGCCAGCAGTGACGGCAGGGGAGGCACAGATACGCAGTATTTT. This translates into CASSDGRGGTDTQYF.

The chain has TRBV4-3 and TRBJ2-3, with D possibly TRBD2 on 6 matching bases. This CDR3 contains 19 residues. The V gene's germline CDR1 is LGHNA and CDR2 YSLEER. V lost 0 bases, J lost 0 bases, and 19 bases lay in between. For the CDR3, the DNA is TGCGCCAGCAGCCAAGAACGTTCGCGGGAAGCCTCTAGCACAGATACGCAGTATTTT. Translating it yields CASSQERSREASSTDTQYF.

CDR3 in amino acids: CASSPRSNGNEQFF. Here the CDR3 DNA reads TGCGCCAGCAGCCCCCGGTCGAACGGGAATGAGCAGTTCTTC. The V gene is TRBV4-3, the J gene TRBJ2-1; no firm D call. The germline V gene has CDR1 LGHNA and CDR2 YSLEER. The CDR3 loop spans 14 amino acids. Trimming pared 4 bases from V and 7 bases from J, leaving 14 bases between.

The V and J genes are TRBV19 and TRBJ1-1; D unclear. Germline assignment: CDR1 LNHDA and CDR2 SQIVND (reference sequence). Trimming removed 5 bases from V and 0 bases from J, with 16 bases in between. CDR3 size: 16 residues. The CDR3 here is CASSAPREGMNTEAFF. The CDR3 bases are TGTGCCAGTAGTGCCCCTAGGGAGGGCATGAACACTGAAGCTTTCTTT.

This sequence joins TRBV6-5 and TRBJ1-5; D is possibly TRBD1 (6 bases). This CDR3 region has 14 residues. The germline V and J ends were trimmed by 9 bases and 4 bases, with 16 bases remaining between them. Looked up from germline, CDR1 is MNHEY and CDR2 is SVGAGI. The CDR3 is CASSQGYRNQPQHF. In DNA, the CDR3 is TGTGCCAGTAGCCAGGGGTATCGTAATCAGCCCCAGCATTTT.

This chain uses TRBV6-5 with TRBJ1-1, with 9 positions matching TRBD1. After removal of 2 bases from V and 3 bases from J, the junction contained 4 bases not matched to a gene. Germline V gene data show CDR1 as MNHEY and CDR2 as SVGAGI. This CDR3 spans 15 amino acids. Here the CDR3 DNA reads TGTGCCAGCAGTTACGCGGGACAGGGCCACACTGAAGCTTTCTTT. It encodes CASSYAGQGHTEAFF.